This TCR beta chain was sequenced for a study of PD-1 blockade in classical Hodgkin lymphoma. Time point noted: cycle 4 day 1 (C4D1), after six to seven weeks of nivolumab. Every single patient, without exception, relapsed after autologous stem cell transplantation, and brentuximab vedotin exposure varied. Germline lookup yields CDR1 LNHDA and CDR2 SQIVND (reference sequence). Trimming took 6 bases from V and 12 from J; bases not matched to a gene: 3. This CDR3 is built from 11 residues. General study results and limits: The diversity seen at baseline in complete responders resembled that of newly diagnosed patients. TCR diversity in CD4+, not CD8+, cells rose significantly by C4D1.

The repertoire was sequenced with immunoSEQ multiplex PCR; TCRdb's copy has only in-frame clones and lacks some. The table lists 25,000 to 40,000 clones, 70% to 80% of them singletons. Within the sample, this clone is medium-sized. The antigen remains unidentified. The receptor was derived from a human donor with classical Hodgkin lymphoma. The starting material was peripheral blood mononuclear cells (PBMCs), obtained before the fourth cycle of nivolumab. V gene TRBV19 combines with J gene TRBJ1-4, with TRBD1 matching over 8 bases. The CDR3 loop reads CASSLQGELFF. For the CDR3, the DNA is TGTGCCAGTAGCCTACAGGGGGAACTGTTTTTT.